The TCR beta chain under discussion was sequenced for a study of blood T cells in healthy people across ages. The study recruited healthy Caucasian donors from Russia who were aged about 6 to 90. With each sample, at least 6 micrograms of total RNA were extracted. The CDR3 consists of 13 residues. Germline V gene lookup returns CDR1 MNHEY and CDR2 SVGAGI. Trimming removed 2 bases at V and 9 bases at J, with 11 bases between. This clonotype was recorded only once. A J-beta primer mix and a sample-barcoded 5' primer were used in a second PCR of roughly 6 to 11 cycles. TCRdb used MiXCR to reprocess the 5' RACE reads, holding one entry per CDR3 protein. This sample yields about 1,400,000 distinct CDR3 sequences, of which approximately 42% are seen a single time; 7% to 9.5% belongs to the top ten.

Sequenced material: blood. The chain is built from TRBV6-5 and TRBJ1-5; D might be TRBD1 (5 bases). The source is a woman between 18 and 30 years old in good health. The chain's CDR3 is CASSYGGGGPQHF. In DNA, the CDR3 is TGTGCCAGCAGTTACGGGGGGGGTGGGCCCCAGCATTTT.